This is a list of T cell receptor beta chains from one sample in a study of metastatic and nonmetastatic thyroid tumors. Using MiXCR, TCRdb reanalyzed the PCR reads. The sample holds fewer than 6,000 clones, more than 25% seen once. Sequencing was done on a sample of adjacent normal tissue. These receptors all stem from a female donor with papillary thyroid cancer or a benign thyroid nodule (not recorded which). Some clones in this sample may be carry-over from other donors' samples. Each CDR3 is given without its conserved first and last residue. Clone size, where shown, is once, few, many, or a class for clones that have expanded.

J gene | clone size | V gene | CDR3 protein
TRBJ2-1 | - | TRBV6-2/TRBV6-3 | ASSYRLAVGGEQF
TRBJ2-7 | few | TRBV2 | ASSPGSIPYEQY
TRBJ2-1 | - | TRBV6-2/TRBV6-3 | ASGYGRSYNEQF
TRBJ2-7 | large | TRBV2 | ASSEDLGTYEQY
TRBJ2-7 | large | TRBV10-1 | ASSERAGQGNYEQY
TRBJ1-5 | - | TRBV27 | ASSPRYGEPQH
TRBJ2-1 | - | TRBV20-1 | SGGTSGGNEQF
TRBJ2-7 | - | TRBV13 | ASSTEVGDRASYEQY
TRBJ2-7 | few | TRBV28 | ASSPGAGTGFYEQY
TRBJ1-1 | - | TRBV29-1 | SVEDWRNTEAF
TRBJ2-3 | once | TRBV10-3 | AISESKSRLAEMYTQY
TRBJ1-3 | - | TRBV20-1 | SARDRENTIY
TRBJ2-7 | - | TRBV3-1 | ASSLGTTEQY
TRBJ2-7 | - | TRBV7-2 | ASSLSQGNEQY
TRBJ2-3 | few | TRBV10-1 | ASSEGESGSTDTQY
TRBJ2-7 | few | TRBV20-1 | SARDFMAGRNEQY
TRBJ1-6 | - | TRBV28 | ANSAGQSNSPLH
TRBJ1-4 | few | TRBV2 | ASSDLPSGLF
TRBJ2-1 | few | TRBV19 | ASSGSGNEQF
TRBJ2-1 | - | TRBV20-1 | SFPRLRTRTNEQF
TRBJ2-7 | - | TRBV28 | ASSLWWPAPIEQY
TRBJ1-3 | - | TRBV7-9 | ASSSRRVAGNTIY
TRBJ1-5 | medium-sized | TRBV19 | ASSTTGARDQPQH
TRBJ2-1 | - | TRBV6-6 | ASSYSAGGGEQF
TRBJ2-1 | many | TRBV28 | ASHSLVGRERQISSYNEQF
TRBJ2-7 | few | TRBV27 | ASSSGTSGRDEQY
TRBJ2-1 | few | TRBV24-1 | ATSDWTSNEQF
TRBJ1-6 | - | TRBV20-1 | SSRDHSGGGYNSPLH
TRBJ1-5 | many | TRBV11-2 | ASSGGQFNQPQH
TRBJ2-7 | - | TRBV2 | ASNMSGSSYEQY
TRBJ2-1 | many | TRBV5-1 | ASSLGAGNEQF
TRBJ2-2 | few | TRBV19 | ADEGARTGELF
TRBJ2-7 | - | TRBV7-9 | ASSFQAHYEQY
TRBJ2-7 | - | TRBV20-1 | SARGRDREQY
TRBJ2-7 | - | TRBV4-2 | ASSQEIAGGSYEQY
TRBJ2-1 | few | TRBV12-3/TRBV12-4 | ASGWDEQF
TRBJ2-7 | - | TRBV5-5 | ASRHTGDLTYEQY
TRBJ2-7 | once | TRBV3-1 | ASSQDRAYEQY
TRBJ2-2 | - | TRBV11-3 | ASSLDPGGSGELF
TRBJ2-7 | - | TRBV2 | ASSEGGTGYEQY
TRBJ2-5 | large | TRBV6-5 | ASSYLGGSETQY
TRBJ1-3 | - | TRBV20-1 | SASVFGRGESGNTIY
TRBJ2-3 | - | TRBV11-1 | ASSSREANTDTQY
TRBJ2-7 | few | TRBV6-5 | ASSYSSVYEQY
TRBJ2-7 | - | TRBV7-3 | ASSIRAGPLGNEQY